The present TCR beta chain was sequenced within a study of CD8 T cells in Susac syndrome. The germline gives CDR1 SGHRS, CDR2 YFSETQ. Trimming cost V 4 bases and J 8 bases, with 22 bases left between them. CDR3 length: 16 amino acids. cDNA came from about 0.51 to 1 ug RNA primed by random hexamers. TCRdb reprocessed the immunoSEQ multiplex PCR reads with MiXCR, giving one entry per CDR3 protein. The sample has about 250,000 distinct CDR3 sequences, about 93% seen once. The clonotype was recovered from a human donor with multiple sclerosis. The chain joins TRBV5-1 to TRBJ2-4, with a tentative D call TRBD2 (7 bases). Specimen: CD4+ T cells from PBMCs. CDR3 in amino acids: CASSPGWGGRGDIQYF. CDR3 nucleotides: TGCGCCAGCAGCCCCGGCTGGGGGGGCCGGGGGGACATTCAGTACTTC.